This T cell receptor beta chain appears in the sequencing data of a study of PD-1 blockade in classical Hodgkin lymphoma. CDR3 length: 15 residues. The germline V gene has CDR1 LNHDA and CDR2 SQIVND (reference sequence). J gave up 4 bases and V 6 bases, and 9 bases lay outside the gene matches. Time point specified: cycle 4 day 1 (C4D1), after 5 to 7 weeks of nivolumab. Each patient relapsed following autologous stem cell transplantation, and prior brentuximab vedotin exposure differed. Profiling relied on immunoSEQ multiplex PCR, and the TCRdb table lists in-frame clones only, not all of them. The table shows tens of thousands of clones, with under 80% occurring only once.

The chain couples TRBV19 to TRBJ2-5; 9 nucleotides agree with TRBD2. The starting material was peripheral blood mononuclear cells (PBMCs), obtained before the fourth cycle of nivolumab. The sequence was obtained from a human donor with classical Hodgkin lymphoma. CDR3 in amino acids: CASSFSGSGGETQYF. The CDR3 nucleotides read TGTGCCAGTAGCTTTAGCGGGAGTGGTGGAGAGACCCAGTACTTC.